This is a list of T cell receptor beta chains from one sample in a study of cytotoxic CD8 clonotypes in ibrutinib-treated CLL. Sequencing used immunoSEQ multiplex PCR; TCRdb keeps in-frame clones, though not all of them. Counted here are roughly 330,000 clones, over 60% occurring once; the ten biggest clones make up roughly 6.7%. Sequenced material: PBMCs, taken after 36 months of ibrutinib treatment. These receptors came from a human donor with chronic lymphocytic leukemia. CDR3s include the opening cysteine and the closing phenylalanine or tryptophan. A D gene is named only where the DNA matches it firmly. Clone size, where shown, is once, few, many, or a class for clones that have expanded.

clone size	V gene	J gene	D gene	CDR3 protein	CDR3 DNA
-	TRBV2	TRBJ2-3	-	CASSPRDTYTDTQYF	TGTGCCAGCAGTCCCCGGGACACTTACACAGATACGCAGTATTTT
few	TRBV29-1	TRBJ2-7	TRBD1	CSVWTGTEQYF	TGCAGCGTTTGGACAGGGACCGAGCAGTACTTC
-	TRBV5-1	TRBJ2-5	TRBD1	CASSTPPQGQKETQYF	TGCGCCAGCAGCACGCCGCCGCAGGGACAGAAAGAGACCCAGTACTTC
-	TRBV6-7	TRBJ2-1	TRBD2	CASSYSSSGSTWEQFF	TGTGCCAGCAGTTACTCGAGTAGCGGGAGCACTTGGGAGCAGTTCTTC
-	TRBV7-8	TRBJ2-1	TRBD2	CASSSILAGVYNEQFF	TGTGCCAGCAGCTCCATTCTAGCGGGAGTCTACAATGAGCAGTTCTTC
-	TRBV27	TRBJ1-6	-	CASSLQPYSPLHF	TGTGCCAGCAGTTTGCAACCATATTCACCCCTCCACTTT
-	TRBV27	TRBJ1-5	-	CASRIGGGTQPQHF	TGTGCCAGCAGAATAGGGGGTGGCACTCAGCCCCAGCATTTT
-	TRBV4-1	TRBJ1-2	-	CASSQDLGPYGYTF	TGCGCCAGCAGCCAAGATCTTGGACCCTATGGCTACACCTTC
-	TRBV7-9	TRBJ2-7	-	CASVPGAGISYEQYF	TGTGCCAGCGTCCCCGGGGCAGGGATCTCCTACGAGCAGTACTTC
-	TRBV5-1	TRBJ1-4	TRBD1	CASSGTDEKLFF	TGCGCCAGCAGCGGGACAGACGAAAAACTGTTTTTT
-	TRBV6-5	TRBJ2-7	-	CASSLWEDTTPYEQYF	TGTGCCAGCAGTTTATGGGAAGACACGACCCCCTACGAGCAGTACTTC
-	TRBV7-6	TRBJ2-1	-	CASSILRTASYNEQFF	TGTGCCAGCAGCATTCTCAGGACGGCCTCCTACAATGAGCAGTTCTTC
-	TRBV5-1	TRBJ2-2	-	CASSLTTLNTGELFF	TGCGCCAGCAGCTTGACGACACTAAACACCGGGGAGCTGTTTTTT
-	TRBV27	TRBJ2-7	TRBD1	CASSWTGITYEQYF	TGTGCCAGCAGTTGGACAGGGATAACCTACGAGCAGTACTTC
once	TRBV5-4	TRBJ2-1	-	CASSHARALYNEQFF	TGTGCCAGCAGCCACGCCAGGGCCCTATACAATGAGCAGTTCTTC
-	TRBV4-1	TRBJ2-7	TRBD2	CASSQRGGPTWEQYF	TGCGCCAGCAGCCAGAGGGGAGGGCCGACTTGGGAGCAGTACTTC
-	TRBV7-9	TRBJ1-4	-	CASSLDEKLFF	TGTGCCAGCAGCTTAGATGAAAAACTGTTTTTT
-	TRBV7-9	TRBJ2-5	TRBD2	CASSLGSGGLQETQYF	TGTGCCAGCAGCTTAGGTAGCGGGGGTTTACAAGAGACCCAGTACTTC
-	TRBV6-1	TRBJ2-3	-	CASSPTPSVTDTQYF	TGTGCCAGCAGTCCCACACCCTCGGTCACAGATACGCAGTATTTT
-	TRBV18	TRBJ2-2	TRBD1	CASSPLPRSTGVLTGELFF	TGTGCCAGCTCACCTCTTCCAAGAAGTACAGGGGTTCTCACCGGGGAGCTGTTTTTT
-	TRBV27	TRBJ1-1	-	CASFLGTEAFF	TGTGCCAGCTTCTTGGGCACTGAAGCTTTCTTT
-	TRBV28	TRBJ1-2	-	CASSSILWGFGNYGYTF	TGTGCCAGCAGCTCCATTCTTTGGGGGTTTGGTAACTATGGCTACACCTTC
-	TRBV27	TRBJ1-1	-	CASSLTDPMNTEAFF	TGTGCCAGCAGTTTAACAGACCCTATGAACACTGAAGCTTTCTTT
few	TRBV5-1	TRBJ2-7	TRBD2	CASSFGLAGHTPRDEQYF	TGCGCCAGCAGCTTCGGACTAGCGGGGCACACGCCGAGAGACGAGCAGTACTTC
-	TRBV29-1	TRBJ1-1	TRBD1	CSVYRGVNTEAFF	TGCAGCGTTTACAGGGGCGTCAACACTGAAGCTTTCTTT
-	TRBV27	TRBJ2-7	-	CASHGASEYEQYF	TGTGCCAGTCATGGGGCTAGCGAGTACGAGCAGTACTTC
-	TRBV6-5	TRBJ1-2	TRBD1	CASRIYRWGTEGYTF	TGTGCCAGCAGAATCTACAGGTGGGGGACAGAGGGCTACACCTTC
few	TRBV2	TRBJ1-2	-	CASSEESPLGGRGYTF	TGTGCCAGCAGTGAAGAAAGCCCCTTAGGGGGTCGGGGCTACACCTTC
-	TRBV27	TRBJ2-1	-	CASGIARGDEQFF	TGTGCCAGTGGCATAGCAAGGGGTGATGAGCAGTTCTTC
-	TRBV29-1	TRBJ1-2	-	CSVVPANYGYTF	TGCAGCGTTGTCCCAGCTAACTATGGCTACACCTTC
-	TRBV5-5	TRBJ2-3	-	CASSLLNRIADTQYF	TGTGCCAGCAGCTTGCTCAACAGGATCGCAGATACGCAGTATTTT
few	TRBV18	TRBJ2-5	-	CASSPPNRQETQYF	TGTGCCAGCTCACCACCGAACAGACAAGAGACCCAGTACTTC
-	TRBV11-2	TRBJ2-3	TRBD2	CASSYGRVSTDTQYF	TGTGCCAGCAGCTATGGGAGGGTGAGCACAGATACGCAGTATTTT
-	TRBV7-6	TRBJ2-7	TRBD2	CASSLRPGGPNEQYF	TGTGCCAGCAGCCTTAGACCGGGAGGGCCCAACGAGCAGTACTTC
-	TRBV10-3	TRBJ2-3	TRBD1	CAVGTDSTDTQYF	TGTGCCGTCGGGACAGATAGCACAGATACGCAGTATTTT
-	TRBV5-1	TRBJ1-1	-	CASLKEVGNTEAFF	TGCGCCAGCCTTAAGGAAGTGGGGAACACTGAAGCTTTCTTT
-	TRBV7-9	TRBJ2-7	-	CASSLGRVGYEQYF	TGTGCCAGCAGCTTGGGCAGGGTCGGTTACGAGCAGTACTTC
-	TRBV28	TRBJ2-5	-	CASSLSGGRETQYF	TGTGCCAGCAGTTTATCTGGTGGGAGGGAGACCCAGTACTTC
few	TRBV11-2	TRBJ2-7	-	CASSAAPRDPTYEQYF	TGTGCCAGCAGCGCCGCGCCTCGAGACCCGACGTACGAGCAGTACTTC